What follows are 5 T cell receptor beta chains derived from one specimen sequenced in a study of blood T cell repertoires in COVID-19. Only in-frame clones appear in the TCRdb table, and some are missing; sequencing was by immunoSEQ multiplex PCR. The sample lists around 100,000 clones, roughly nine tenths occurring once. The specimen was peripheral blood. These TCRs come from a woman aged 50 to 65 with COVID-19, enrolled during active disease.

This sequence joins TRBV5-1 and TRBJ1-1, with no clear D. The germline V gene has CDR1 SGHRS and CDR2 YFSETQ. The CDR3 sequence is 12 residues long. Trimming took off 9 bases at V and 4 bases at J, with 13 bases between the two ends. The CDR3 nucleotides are TGCGCCACTCTAGGCGCGGGCACTGAAGCTTTCTTT. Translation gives CATLGAGTEAFF.

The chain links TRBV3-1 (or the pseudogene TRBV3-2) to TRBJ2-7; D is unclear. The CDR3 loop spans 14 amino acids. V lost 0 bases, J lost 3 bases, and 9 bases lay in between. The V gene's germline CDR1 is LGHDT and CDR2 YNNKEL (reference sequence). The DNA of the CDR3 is TGTGCCAGCAGCCAAGAGCCGGTCTTCTACGAGCAGTACTTC. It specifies CASSQEPVFYEQYF.

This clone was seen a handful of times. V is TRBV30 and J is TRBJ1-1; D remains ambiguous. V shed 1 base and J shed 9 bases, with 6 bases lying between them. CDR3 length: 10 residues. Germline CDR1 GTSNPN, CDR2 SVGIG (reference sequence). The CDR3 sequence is CAWSGRKAFF. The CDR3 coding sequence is TGTGCCTGGAGTGGCAGGAAAGCTTTCTTT.

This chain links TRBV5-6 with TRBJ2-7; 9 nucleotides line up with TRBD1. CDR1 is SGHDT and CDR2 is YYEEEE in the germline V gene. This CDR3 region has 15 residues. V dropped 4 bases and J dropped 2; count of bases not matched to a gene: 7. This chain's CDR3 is CASSGGTGITYEQYF. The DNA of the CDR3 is TGTGCCAGCAGCGGGGGGACAGGGATCACCTACGAGCAGTACTTC.

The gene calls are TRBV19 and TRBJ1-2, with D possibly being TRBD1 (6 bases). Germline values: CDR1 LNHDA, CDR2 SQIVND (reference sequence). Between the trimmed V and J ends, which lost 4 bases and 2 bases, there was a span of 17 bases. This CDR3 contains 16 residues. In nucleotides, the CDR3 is TGTGCCAGTAGTACCAATTGGGACACGACAAACTATGGCTACACCTTC. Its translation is CASSTNWDTTNYGYTF.